A selection of T cell receptor beta chains follows, all from one sample in a study of T cell responses to AZD1222 COVID-19 vaccine. Libraries were prepared by immunoSEQ multiplex PCR; TCRdb keeps only in-frame clonotypes and omits some of them. This sample has 40,000 to 60,000 clones, with 65% to 80% found just once. The input for sequencing was peripheral blood, taken on day 0 of MenACWY control vaccination. These receptors all come from an adult in good health. CDR3s include the opening cysteine and the closing phenylalanine or tryptophan. Fields, in order: clone size, J gene, D gene, V gene, CDR3 protein, CDR3 DNA. A D gene is named only where the DNA matches it firmly. A clone size is listed for some rows: how often the clone was seen (once, few, many), or a class if it is expanded.

. TRBJ2-2 . TRBV5-1 CASSLANRWGPGELFF TGCGCCAGCAGCTTGGCCAATAGGTGGGGGCCCGGGGAGCTGTTTTTT
once TRBJ1-1 . TRBV6-1 CASSSPMNTEAFF TGTGCCAGCAGTAGCCCTATGAACACTGAAGCTTTCTTT
. TRBJ2-2 . TRBV12-5 CASGPSNRNTGELFF TGTGCTAGTGGTCCCTCGAACCGAAACACCGGGGAGCTGTTTTTT
. TRBJ1-5 TRBD1 TRBV30 CAWSVDRAGQPQHF TGTGCCTGGAGTGTCGACAGGGCGGGGCAGCCCCAGCATTTT
. TRBJ2-7 TRBD1 TRBV7-9 CASSPSSGTGVWEQYF TGTGCCAGCAGCCCTAGTAGCGGGACAGGGGTGTGGGAGCAGTACTTC
medium-sized TRBJ1-6 . TRBV27 CASTTSRGRSPLHF TGTGCCAGCACCACCTCCAGAGGGAGGTCACCCCTCCACTTT
. TRBJ1-5 . TRBV6-5 CASSKRGEGQPQHF TGTGCCAGCTCCAAGAGGGGGGAAGGACAGCCCCAGCATTTT
. TRBJ2-5 . TRBV21-1 CASSNGETQYF TGTGCCAGCAGCAACGGGGAGACCCAGTACTTC
. TRBJ1-3 . TRBV4-1 CASGGPQTRNTIYF TGCGCCAGCGGCGGGCCTCAAACCAGAAACACCATATATTTT
. TRBJ1-2 TRBD1 TRBV19 CASSDRGGYTF TGTGCCAGTAGCGACAGGGGTGGCTACACCTTC
few TRBJ2-7 TRBD1 TRBV2 CASTPDRGASYEQYF TGTGCCAGCACCCCTGACAGGGGAGCGTCCTACGAGCAGTACTTC
. TRBJ2-7 . TRBV4-2 CASSQELAGSYEQYF TGTGCCAGCAGCCAAGAGCTAGCAGGCAGCTACGAGCAGTACTTC
. TRBJ2-1 TRBD2 TRBV5-4 CASSPRGVLAGGNEQFF TGTGCCAGCAGCCCCAGGGGGGTGCTAGCGGGGGGTAATGAGCAGTTCTTC
few TRBJ1-6 . TRBV2 CASSKNRDLNSPLHF TGTGCCAGCAGTAAAAACAGGGATCTGAATTCACCCCTCCACTTT
. TRBJ1-2 . TRBV30 CAWSVWGYGYTF TGTGCCTGGAGTGTATGGGGCTATGGCTACACCTTC
few TRBJ2-7 . TRBV25-1 CASVGVARSYEQYF TGTGCCAGCGTGGGGGTAGCGCGCTCCTACGAGCAGTACTTC
. TRBJ1-4 . TRBV6-5 CASSYSGATNEKLFF TGTGCCAGCAGTTACTCGGGTGCAACTAATGAAAAACTGTTTTTT
once TRBJ1-1 . TRBV29-1 CSVRGGENTEAFF TGCAGCGTGAGGGGGGGCGAGAACACTGAAGCTTTCTTT
. TRBJ1-2 . TRBV12-3/TRBV12-4 CASSHRALYGYTF TGTGCCAGCAGTCACAGGGCCCTCTATGGCTACACCTTC
. TRBJ2-5 TRBD1 TRBV6-1 CASSGGWDRRKETQYF TGTGCCAGCAGTGGGGGATGGGACAGAAGGAAAGAGACCCAGTACTTC
. TRBJ1-3 . TRBV15 CATSRGAGEGNTIYF TGTGCCACCAGCAGAGGGGCAGGGGAGGGAAACACCATATATTTT
once TRBJ1-1 . TRBV5-1 CASSLEFGPLSTEAFF TGCGCCAGCAGCTTGGAGTTCGGGCCACTATCCACCGAAGCTTTCTTT
. TRBJ2-3 . TRBV6-4 CASSATPGLPPDTQYF TGTGCCAGCAGTGCCACTCCGGGACTCCCCCCAGATACGCAGTATTTT
. TRBJ2-7 . TRBV5-1 CASSSTPLRMFYEQYF TGCGCCAGCAGCTCCACTCCTCTGCGCATGTTCTACGAGCAGTACTTC
. TRBJ1-6 TRBD1 TRBV19 CASTRDRGPPLHF TGTGCCAGTACCCGGGACAGGGGCCCACCCCTCCACTTT
. TRBJ2-6 . TRBV3-1/TRBV3-2 CASSPRAEGRTGANVLTF TGTGCCAGCAGCCCCCGGGCCGAAGGACGTACTGGGGCCAACGTCCTGACTTTC
. TRBJ1-2 . TRBV19 CASISGYTF TGTGCCAGTATTAGCGGCTACACCTTC
. TRBJ2-1 . TRBV4-1 CASSHDYRVQNEQFF TGCGCCAGCAGCCATGACTACAGGGTCCAAAATGAGCAGTTCTTC
. TRBJ1-1 . TRBV28 CASSPGDGTEAFF TGTGCCAGCAGTCCGGGGGACGGGACTGAAGCTTTCTTT
. TRBJ1-3 . TRBV20-1 CSASARASGNTIYF TGCAGTGCTAGTGCCAGGGCCTCTGGAAACACCATATATTTT
. TRBJ2-5 . TRBV2 CASSEDTKRGETQYF TGTGCCAGCAGTGAGGATACAAAACGGGGAGAGACCCAGTACTTC
. TRBJ1-1 . TRBV11-2 CASSSRTGKNTEAFF TGTGCCAGCAGCTCCAGGACGGGAAAGAACACTGAAGCTTTCTTT
. TRBJ2-6 . TRBV5-1 CASSLAAGANVLTF TGCGCCAGCAGCTTGGCGGCTGGGGCCAACGTCCTGACTTTC
. TRBJ1-5 TRBD1 TRBV30 CAWKAGTGSNQPQHF TGTGCCTGGAAGGCCGGGACAGGTAGCAATCAGCCCCAGCATTTT
once TRBJ1-4 . TRBV18 CASSPQEGLNEKLFF TGTGCCAGCTCACCACAGGAGGGCCTGAATGAAAAACTGTTTTTT
. TRBJ1-3 . TRBV3-1/TRBV3-2 CASSHTVGNTIYF TGTGCCAGCAGCCACACCGTTGGAAACACCATATATTTT
once TRBJ1-6 . TRBV4-2 CASSLVKGGLNSPLHF TGTGCCAGCAGCCTAGTGAAGGGGGGTCTTAATTCACCCCTCCACTTT
. TRBJ2-2 . TRBV9 CASSLAPLDYGGELFF TGTGCCAGCAGCCTAGCCCCGTTGGACTATGGCGGGGAGCTGTTTTTT
. TRBJ1-1 . TRBV3-1/TRBV3-2 CASSSDSNTEAFF TGTGCCAGCAGCTCCGACAGTAACACTGAAGCTTTCTTT
. TRBJ1-4 . TRBV30 CACGGSRISEKLFF TGTGCCTGCGGGGGATCCCGAATTTCGGAAAAACTGTTTTTT
once TRBJ1-2 . TRBV6-5 CASFGQNYGYTF TGTGCCAGCTTTGGGCAAAACTATGGCTACACCTTC
. TRBJ2-5 . TRBV21-1 CASSPRLADLRGETQYF TGTGCCAGCAGCCCTCGACTAGCGGACCTGCGGGGGGAGACCCAGTACTTC
. TRBJ1-5 TRBD1 TRBV19 CASDGQGANQPQHF TGTGCCAGCGACGGACAGGGGGCGAATCAGCCCCAGCATTTT
once TRBJ1-5 TRBD1 TRBV19 CASSHRGGNQPQHF TGTGCCAGTAGTCACAGGGGAGGGAATCAGCCCCAGCATTTT
once TRBJ2-7 . TRBV19 CASSPTPPPIYF TGTGCCAGTAGTCCCACGCCGCCACCCATATACTTC
. TRBJ1-1 TRBD1 TRBV5-1 CASSTGGPTEAFF TGCGCCAGCAGTACAGGGGGCCCGACTGAAGCTTTCTTT
. TRBJ1-2 . TRBV3-1/TRBV3-2 CASSQGPGEGYGYTF TGTGCCAGCAGCCAAGGCCCAGGGGAGGGCTATGGCTACACCTTC
. TRBJ2-7 . TRBV11-3 CASSANGLNGEQYF TGTGCCAGCAGCGCGAACGGGCTTAATGGCGAGCAGTACTTC
. TRBJ2-7 . TRBV4-1 CASSQDHGEQYF TGCGCCAGCAGCCAAGATCATGGCGAGCAGTACTTC